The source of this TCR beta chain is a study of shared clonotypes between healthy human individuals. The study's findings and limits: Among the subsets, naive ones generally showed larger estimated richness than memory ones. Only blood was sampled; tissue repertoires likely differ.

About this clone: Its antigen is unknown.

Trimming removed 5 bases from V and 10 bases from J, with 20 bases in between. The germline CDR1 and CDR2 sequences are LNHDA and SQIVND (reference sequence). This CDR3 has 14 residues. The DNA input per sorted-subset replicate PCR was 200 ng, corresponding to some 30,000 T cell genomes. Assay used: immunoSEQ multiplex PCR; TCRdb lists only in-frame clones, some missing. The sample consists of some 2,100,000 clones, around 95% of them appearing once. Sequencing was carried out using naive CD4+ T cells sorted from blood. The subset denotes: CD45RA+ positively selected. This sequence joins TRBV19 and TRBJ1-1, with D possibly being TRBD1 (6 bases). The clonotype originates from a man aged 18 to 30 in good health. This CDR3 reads CASSPPGTPWGAFF. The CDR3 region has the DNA TGTGCCAGTAGTCCTCCCGGGACACCATGGGGAGCTTTCTTT.